This TCR beta chain appears in the sequencing data of a study of blood T cell repertoires in COVID-19 (dated by TCRdb to 2020 to 2021). For the wider study: Samples from collaborators originated in the United States, Italy and Spain and spanned both the acute and convalescent phases of COVID-19. The prospective study material was composed of cDNA or gDNA derived from T cells, B-cell-depleted T cells, or PBMCs. Subjects who had been exposed to COVID-19, were actively infected with it, or had recovered from it provided the deeply sampled blood TCRbeta repertoires that made up the dataset. The repertoires were released in a freely available public database intended as a resource for research on the immune response to SARS-CoV-2. The samples were drawn from two sources: the first 160 participants of the ongoing ImmuneRACE study, and some 1,300 subjects contributed by 6 global collaborators. A de-identified subject ID, COVID-19 status, age in years and sex were almost always included in the sample metadata. Where HLA class I and class II types were available, the types were taken from metadata supplied by the sample provider, not from assay-based typing.

TCRbeta CDR3 regions were amplified from genomic DNA by means of the immunoSEQ Assay, a bias-controlled multiplex PCR. Processing in the source paper ran as follows. Nucleated cell counts per sample were estimated from amplification of reference gene primers within the assay. To quantify the absolute abundance of each unique TCRbeta CDR3 rearrangement, sequence reads were collapsed and filtered. For each sample, productive Simpson clonality was calculated by taking the square root of Simpson's diversity index across productive rearrangements. TCRdb mirrors the immuneACCESS table, restricted to in-frame sequences. Some clones are absent from its copies; in checked studies, under half trace to an unresolved V gene, and the reason for the others is unknown. V, J and clone size are taken as reported in that table, and D and trimming were inferred from the DNA itself. This sample gives roughly 670,000 clones in total; about nine tenths of them show up just once. The biggest ten clones account for roughly 0.25% of the sample.

Comment on this clone: Its specific antigen is unknown. There are no base qualities to consult, and no much larger clone falls within one base.

Each collaborating institution followed its own protocols to collect whole blood in K2EDTA tubes. For TCRbeta analysis, collaborators shipped samples as frozen whole blood, isolated PBMCs, or DNA extracted from either of those sample types. What the authors observed across the whole study: How much clinical and demographic metadata was included differed by source and by participant, and the metadata was provided uncurated.

At the junction V is shortened by 10 bases and J by 0 bases, with 18 bases in between. From the germline V gene, CDR1 is SGHVS and CDR2 is FQNEAQ. Counted from cysteine to phenylalanine, this CDR3 has 16 amino acids. Only CDR3 DNA is held: 48 bases, read in frame from base 1. Sequencing was performed on peripheral blood. This sequence originates from a woman aged 18-29 years with acute or convalescent COVID-19. Recombination linked TRBV7-8 to TRBJ2-2; a tentative D call is TRBD2 (6 bases match). The DNA reads TGTGCCACCCCCTTGACTCGGGGGTCGAACACCGGGGAGCTGTTTTTT. This translates into CATPLTRGSNTGELFF.